The text below deals with one T cell receptor beta chain. These data originate in a study of blood T cell repertoires in COVID-19. In the study overall: Collection of acute and convalescent COVID-19 samples took place in the United States, Italy and Spain. From T cells, B-cell-depleted T cells, or PBMCs came the material, which was cDNA or gDNA.

In the original processing: Using reference gene primer amplification, nucleated cell counts were estimated. This table comes from immunoSEQ multiplex PCR, and its TCRdb copy is limited to in-frame clones, with some not included. The V and J calls and clone size were taken over from that table, and D and trimming were inferred from the DNA. The table records around 130,000 clones, roughly four fifths of them present only once. The CDR3 contains 15 residues. Germline CDR1 and CDR2: LGHDT and YNNKEL (reference sequence). Trimming at V came to 2 bases and at J to 1 base, leaving 1 base not matched to a gene.

The V gene is TRBV3-1 (or the pseudogene TRBV3-2), the J gene TRBJ2-2; 7 nucleotides match TRBD1. This clonotype originated in a human donor in a cohort sampled during active COVID-19. The source material was peripheral blood. Here the CDR3 reads CASSQWTGNTGELFF. In DNA, the CDR3 is TGTGCCAGCAGCCAATGGACAGGGAACACCGGGGAGCTGTTTTTT.